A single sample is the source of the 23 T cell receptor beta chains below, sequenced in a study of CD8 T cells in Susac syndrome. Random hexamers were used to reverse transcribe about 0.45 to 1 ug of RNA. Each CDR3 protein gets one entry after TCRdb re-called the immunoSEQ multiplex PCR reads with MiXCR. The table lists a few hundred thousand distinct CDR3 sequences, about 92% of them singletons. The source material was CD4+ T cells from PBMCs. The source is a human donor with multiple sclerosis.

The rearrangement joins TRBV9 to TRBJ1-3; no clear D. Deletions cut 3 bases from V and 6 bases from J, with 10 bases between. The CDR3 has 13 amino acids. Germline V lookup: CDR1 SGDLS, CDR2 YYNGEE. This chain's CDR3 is CASSAADLNTIYF. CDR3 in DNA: TGTGCCAGCAGCGCCGCAGATTTAAACACCATATATTTT. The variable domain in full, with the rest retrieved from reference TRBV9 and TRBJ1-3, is DSGVTQTPKHLITATGQRVTLRCSPRSGDLSVYWYQQSLDQGLQFLIQYYNGEERAKGNILERFSAQQFPDLHSELNLSSLELGDSALYFCASSAADLNTIYFGEGSWLTVV.

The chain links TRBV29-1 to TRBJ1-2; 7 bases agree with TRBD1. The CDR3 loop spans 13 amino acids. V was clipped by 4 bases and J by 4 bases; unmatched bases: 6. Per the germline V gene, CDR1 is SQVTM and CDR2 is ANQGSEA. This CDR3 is CSVADRVGYGYTF. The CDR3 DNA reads TGCAGCGTTGCTGACAGGGTTGGCTATGGCTACACCTTC.

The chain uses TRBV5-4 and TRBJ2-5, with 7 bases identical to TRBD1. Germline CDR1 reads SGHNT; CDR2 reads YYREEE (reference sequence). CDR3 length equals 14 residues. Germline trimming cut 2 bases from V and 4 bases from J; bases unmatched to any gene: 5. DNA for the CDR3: TGTGCCAGCAGCTTTGAGGGGGCGCGAGAGACCCAGTACTTC. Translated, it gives CASSFEGARETQYF.

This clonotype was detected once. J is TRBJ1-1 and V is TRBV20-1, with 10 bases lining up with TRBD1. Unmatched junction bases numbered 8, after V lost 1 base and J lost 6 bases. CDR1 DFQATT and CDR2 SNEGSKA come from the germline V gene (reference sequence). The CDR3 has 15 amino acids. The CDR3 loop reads CSARGGDRGPAEAFF. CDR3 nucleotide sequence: TGCAGTGCTAGAGGGGGAGACAGGGGGCCCGCTGAAGCTTTCTTT.

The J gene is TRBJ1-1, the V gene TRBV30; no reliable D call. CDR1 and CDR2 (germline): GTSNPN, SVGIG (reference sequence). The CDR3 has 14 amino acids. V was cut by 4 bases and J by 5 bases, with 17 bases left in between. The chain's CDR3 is CAWTDFGRWTEAFF. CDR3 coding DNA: TGTGCCTGGACCGACTTCGGGAGATGGACTGAAGCTTTCTTT.

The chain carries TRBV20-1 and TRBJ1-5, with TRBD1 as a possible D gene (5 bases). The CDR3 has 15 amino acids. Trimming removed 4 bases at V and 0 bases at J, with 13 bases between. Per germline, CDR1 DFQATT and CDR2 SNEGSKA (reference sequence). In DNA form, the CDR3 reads TGCAGTGCTATGACATTGGGACCTAGCAATCAGCCCCAGCATTTT. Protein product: CSAMTLGPSNQPQHF.

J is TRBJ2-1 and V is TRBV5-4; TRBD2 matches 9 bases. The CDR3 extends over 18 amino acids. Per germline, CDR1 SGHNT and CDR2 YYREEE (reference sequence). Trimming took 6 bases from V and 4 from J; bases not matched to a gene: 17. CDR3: CASKPGTSLQAGYNEQFF. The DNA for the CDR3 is TGTGCCAGCAAACCCGGGACTAGCCTTCAAGCGGGATACAATGAGCAGTTCTTC.

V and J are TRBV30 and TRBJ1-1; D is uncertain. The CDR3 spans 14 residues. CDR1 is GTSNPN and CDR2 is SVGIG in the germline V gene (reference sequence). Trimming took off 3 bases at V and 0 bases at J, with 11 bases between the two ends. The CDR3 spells CAWSLQILNTEAFF. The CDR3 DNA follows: TGTGCCTGGAGCCTACAGATCCTGAACACTGAAGCTTTCTTT.

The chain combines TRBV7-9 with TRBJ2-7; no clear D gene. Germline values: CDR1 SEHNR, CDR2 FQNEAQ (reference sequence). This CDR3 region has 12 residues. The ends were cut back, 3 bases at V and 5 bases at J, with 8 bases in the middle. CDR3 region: CASSLGIHEQYF. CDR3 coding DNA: TGTGCCAGCAGCTTGGGGATCCACGAGCAGTACTTC.

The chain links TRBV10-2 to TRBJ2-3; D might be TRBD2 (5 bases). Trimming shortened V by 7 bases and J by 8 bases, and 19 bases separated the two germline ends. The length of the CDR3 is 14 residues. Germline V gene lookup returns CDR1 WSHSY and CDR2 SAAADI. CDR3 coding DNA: TGCGCCAGCAATTCACTAGTGGCGAGTGGTACGCAGTATTTT. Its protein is CASNSLVASGTQYF.

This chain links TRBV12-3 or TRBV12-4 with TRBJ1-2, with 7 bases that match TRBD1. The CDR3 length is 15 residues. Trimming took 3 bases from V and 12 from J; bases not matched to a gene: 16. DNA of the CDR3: TGTGCCAGCAGTTTGGAAGCGGAGGTGGGGACAGTTGACACCTTC. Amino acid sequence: CASSLEAEVGTVDTF.

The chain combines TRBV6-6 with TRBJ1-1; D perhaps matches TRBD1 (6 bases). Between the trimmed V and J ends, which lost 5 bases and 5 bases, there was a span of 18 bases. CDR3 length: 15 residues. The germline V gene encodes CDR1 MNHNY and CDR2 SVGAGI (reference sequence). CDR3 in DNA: TGTGCCAGCAGTAGGGGACGGGGAAGGGGGACTGAAGCTTTCTTT. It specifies CASSRGRGRGTEAFF.

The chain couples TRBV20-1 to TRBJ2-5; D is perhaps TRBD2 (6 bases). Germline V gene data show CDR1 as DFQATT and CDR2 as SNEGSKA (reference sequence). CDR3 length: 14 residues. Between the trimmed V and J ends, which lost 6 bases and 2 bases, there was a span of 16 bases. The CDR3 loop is CSAHLGREQETQYF. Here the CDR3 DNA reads TGCAGTGCCCACCTGGGGCGGGAACAAGAGACCCAGTACTTC.

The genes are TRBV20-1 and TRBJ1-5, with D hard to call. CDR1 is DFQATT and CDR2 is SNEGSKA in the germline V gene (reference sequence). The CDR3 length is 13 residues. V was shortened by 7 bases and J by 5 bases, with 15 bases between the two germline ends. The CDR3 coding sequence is TGCAGTGGGGCGGACTCACCGGATCAGCCCCAGCATTTT. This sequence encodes CSGADSPDQPQHF.

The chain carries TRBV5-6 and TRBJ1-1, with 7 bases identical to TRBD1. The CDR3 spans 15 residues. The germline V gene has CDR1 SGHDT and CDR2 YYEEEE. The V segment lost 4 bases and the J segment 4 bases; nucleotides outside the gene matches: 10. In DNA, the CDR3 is TGTGCCAGCAGCCCAGAAACAGGGGTCGGCACTGAAGCTTTCTTT. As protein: CASSPETGVGTEAFF.

In DNA, the CDR3 is TGTGCCAGCAGCTTAGAGCAGGGGGCAGGGAATGAGCAGTTCTTC. Residues: CASSLEQGAGNEQFF. The J gene is TRBJ2-1, the V gene TRBV11-3; TRBD1 matches at 8 bases. The germline V gene has CDR1 SGHNT and CDR2 YENEEA. The CDR3 length is 15 residues. V shed 0 bases, J shed 7 bases, and the junction held 5 bases outside the gene matches.

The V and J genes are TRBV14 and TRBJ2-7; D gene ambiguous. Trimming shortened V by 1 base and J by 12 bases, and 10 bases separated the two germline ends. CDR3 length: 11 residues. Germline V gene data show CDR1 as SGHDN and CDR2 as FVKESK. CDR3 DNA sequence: TGTGCCAGCAGCCAAGGTGGAAAGTGGTACTTC. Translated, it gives CASSQGGKWYF.

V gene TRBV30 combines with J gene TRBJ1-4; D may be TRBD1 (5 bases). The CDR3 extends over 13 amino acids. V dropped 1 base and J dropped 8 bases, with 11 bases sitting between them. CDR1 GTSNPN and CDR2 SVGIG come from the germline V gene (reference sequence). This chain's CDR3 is CAWSGQGGEKLFF. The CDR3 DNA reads TGTGCCTGGAGTGGGCAGGGTGGAGAAAAACTGTTTTTT.

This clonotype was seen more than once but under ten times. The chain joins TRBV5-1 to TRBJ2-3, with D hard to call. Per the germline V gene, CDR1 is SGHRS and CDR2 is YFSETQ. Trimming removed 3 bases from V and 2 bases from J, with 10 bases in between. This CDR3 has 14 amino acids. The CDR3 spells CASSSTEVTDTQYF. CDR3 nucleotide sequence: TGCGCCAGCAGCTCCACAGAAGTCACAGATACGCAGTATTTT.

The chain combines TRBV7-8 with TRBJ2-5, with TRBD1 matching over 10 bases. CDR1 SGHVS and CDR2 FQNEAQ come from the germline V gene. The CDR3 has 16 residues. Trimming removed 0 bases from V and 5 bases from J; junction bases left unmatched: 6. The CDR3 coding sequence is TGTGCCAGCAGCTTAGCGGGACAGGGGTATCGGGAGACCCAGTACTTC. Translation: CASSLAGQGYRETQYF.

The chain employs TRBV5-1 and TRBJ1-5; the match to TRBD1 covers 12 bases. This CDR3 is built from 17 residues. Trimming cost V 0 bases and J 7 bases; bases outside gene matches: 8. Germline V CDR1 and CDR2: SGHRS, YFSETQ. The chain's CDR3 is CASSLGTGTGGAQPQHF. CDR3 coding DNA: TGCGCCAGCAGCTTGGGAACCGGGACAGGGGGCGCCCAGCCCCAGCATTTT.

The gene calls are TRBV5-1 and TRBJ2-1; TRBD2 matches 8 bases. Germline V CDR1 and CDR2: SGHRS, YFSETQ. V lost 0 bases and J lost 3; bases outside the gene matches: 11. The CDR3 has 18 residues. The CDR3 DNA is TGCGCCAGCAGCTTGGAGTCGGGCGGGGGGCGGCTCTACAATGAGCAGTTCTTC. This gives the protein CASSLESGGGRLYNEQFF.

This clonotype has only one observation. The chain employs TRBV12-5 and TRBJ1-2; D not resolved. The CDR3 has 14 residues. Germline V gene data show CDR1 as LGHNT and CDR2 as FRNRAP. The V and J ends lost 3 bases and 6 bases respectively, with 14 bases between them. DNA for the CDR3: TGTGCTAGTGGTTTAGAGGGTTACTCGGATGGCTACACCTTC. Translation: CASGLEGYSDGYTF.